Listed below are T cell receptor beta chains from one sample, sequenced in a study of OX40 agonist ivuxolimab in advanced cancers. Measured with immunoSEQ multiplex PCR; TCRdb has only the in-frame clones, and not every one. Here the sample spans around 39,000 clones, about four fifths being singletons. The sample consisted of CD4+ or CD8+ T cells sorted from blood, taken in a trial of the OX40 agonist ivuxolimab. The source is an adult with an advanced solid tumor such as melanoma, head and neck, liver or kidney cancer. Both conserved end residues are trimmed from each CDR3. The D gene is left open where the match is weak.

d_call j_call v_call cdr3_aa
TRBD2 TRBJ2-2 TRBV7-3 ASSPSSGRTGELF
- TRBJ1-3 TRBV15 ATRSRAAGNTIY
- TRBJ2-7 TRBV20-1 SAGDSYEQY
- TRBJ2-1 TRBV4-2 ASSQADEQF
- TRBJ2-7 TRBV19 ASSHPGYEQY
- TRBJ1-1 TRBV5-8 ASSPNRDSEAF
- TRBJ2-1 TRBV7-6 ASSLSRSRNEQF
TRBD1 TRBJ2-3 TRBV28 ASSGYGQGHSQDTQY
- TRBJ2-2 TRBV11-3 ASSLRADTTGELF
TRBD1 TRBJ2-7 TRBV28 ASATGFPYEQY
- TRBJ2-2 TRBV11-2 ASSGPRFIGELF
- TRBJ2-5 TRBV28 ASSLMGGSETQY
- TRBJ2-5 TRBV5-5 ASSLEDGWGETQY
TRBD1 TRBJ1-5 TRBV11-2 ASSLDRDLRGAQH
- TRBJ2-5 TRBV2 ASSVQVRQETQY
TRBD2 TRBJ2-1 TRBV28 ASSLPPGLAASSSYNEQF
TRBD2 TRBJ2-1 TRBV2 ASRSGGIGNEQF
- TRBJ2-1 TRBV6-5 ASSYEIAWKNEQF
TRBD1 TRBJ2-5 TRBV6-1 ASSETRPGTVQETQY
TRBD1 TRBJ1-2 TRBV6-1 ASSEETGGFGYT
TRBD1 TRBJ1-2 TRBV25-1 ASSARSGQGGYGYT
- TRBJ2-3 TRBV4-2 ASSQEGDTLSTDTQY
- TRBJ1-5 TRBV7-8 ASSLAGVRAEPQH
- TRBJ2-5 TRBV29-1 SVEIPGETQY
- TRBJ2-7 TRBV28 ASSFVFRAYEQY
- TRBJ1-4 TRBV25-1 ASKSGVEEKLF
- TRBJ1-6 TRBV30 AWIPALSSYNSPLH
- TRBJ2-5 TRBV6-1 ASRQETQY
TRBD1 TRBJ2-7 TRBV4-2 ASSSRQGDEQY
TRBD2 TRBJ2-1 TRBV2 ASRDSGNSYNEQF
TRBD1 TRBJ2-5 TRBV14 ASSPARGGSQY
- TRBJ2-5 TRBV27 ASSFSNSVTQY
- TRBJ1-1 TRBV9 ASSVESGGTEAF
TRBD2 TRBJ2-1 TRBV14 ASSQLTSGGAREQF
- TRBJ2-3 TRBV5-4 ASSLMGERDTQY
- TRBJ2-3 TRBV6-1 ASSELEGSAQY
- TRBJ1-2 TRBV5-4 ASTQGSIGNYGYT
TRBD2 TRBJ2-2 TRBV7-8 ASSASGGTGELF
TRBD1 TRBJ2-7 TRBV27 ASSLGNDRVGYEQY
- TRBJ1-2 TRBV19 ASSTRTAAATNGYT
- TRBJ2-3 TRBV6-5 ASRASTDTQY
- TRBJ1-1 TRBV6-1 ASSEANRHPTRAEAF
- TRBJ1-1 TRBV15 ATSRVVNTEAF
- TRBJ1-2 TRBV18 ASSPSPGDYGYT
- TRBJ1-6 TRBV4-1 ASSQESQGTNSPLH
TRBD1 TRBJ1-2 TRBV5-1 ASSSANRGGYT
- TRBJ1-3 TRBV19 ASSLGGSGGNTIY
- TRBJ1-5 TRBV28 ASSLRGAFSNQPQH